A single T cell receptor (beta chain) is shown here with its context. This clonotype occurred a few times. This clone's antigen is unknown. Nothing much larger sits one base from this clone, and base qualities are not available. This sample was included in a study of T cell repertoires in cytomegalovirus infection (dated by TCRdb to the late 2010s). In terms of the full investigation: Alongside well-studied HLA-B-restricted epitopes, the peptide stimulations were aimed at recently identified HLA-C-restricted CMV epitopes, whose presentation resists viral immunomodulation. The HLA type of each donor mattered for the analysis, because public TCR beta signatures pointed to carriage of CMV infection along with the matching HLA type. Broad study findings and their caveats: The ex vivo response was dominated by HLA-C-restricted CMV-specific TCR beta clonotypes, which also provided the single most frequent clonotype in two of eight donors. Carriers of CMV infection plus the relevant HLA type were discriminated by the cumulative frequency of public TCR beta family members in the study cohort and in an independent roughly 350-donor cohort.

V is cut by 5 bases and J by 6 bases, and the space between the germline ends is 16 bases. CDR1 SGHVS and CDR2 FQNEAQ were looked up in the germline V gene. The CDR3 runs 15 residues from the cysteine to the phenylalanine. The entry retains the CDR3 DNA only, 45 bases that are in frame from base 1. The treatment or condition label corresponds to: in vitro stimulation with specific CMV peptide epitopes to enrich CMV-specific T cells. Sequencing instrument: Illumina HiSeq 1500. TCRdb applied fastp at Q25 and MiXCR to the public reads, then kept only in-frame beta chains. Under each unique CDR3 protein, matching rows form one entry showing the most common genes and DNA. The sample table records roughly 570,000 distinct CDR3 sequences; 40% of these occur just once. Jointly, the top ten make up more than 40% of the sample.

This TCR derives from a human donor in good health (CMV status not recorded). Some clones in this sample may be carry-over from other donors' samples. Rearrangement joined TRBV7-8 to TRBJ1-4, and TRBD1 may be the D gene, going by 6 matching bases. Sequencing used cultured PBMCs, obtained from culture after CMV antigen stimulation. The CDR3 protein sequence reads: CASSDRGGGHEKLFF. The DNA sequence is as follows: TGTGCCAGCAGCGACCGAGGGGGGGGCCATGAAAAACTGTTTTTT.